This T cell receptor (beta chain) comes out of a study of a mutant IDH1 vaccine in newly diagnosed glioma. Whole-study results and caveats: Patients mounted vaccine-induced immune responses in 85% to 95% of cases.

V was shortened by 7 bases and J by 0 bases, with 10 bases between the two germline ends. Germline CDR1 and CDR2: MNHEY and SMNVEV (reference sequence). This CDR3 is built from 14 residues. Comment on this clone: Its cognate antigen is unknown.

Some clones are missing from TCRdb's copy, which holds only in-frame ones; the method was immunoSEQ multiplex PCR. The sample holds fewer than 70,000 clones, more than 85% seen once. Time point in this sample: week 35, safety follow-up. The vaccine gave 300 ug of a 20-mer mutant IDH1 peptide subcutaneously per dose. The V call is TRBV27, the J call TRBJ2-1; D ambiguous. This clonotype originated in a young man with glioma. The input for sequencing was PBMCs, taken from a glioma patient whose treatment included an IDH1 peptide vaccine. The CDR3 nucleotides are TGTGCCAGCACTTGGACCACCTCCTACAATGAGCAGTTCTTC. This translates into CASTWTTSYNEQFF.